One and the same sample provided the 30 T cell receptor beta chains below, sequenced in a study of T cell responses to AZD1222 COVID-19 vaccine. Generated by immunoSEQ multiplex PCR, the TCRdb table keeps only in-frame clones and is missing some. The sample holds over 110,000 clones, 90% to 95% seen once. This specimen consisted of peripheral blood, obtained on day 0 of AZD1222 vaccination. Every receptor here comes from an adult in good health.

This clone has more than one count but fewer than ten. This chain joins TRBV12-3 or TRBV12-4 and TRBJ1-1, with unresolved D. V gave up 5 bases and J gave up 1 base, with 8 bases separating them. The CDR3 extends over 13 amino acids. CDR3 in amino acids: CASSGRRNTEAFF. The CDR3 coding sequence is TGTGCCAGCAGTGGGCGGCGGAACACTGAAGCTTTCTTT.

The chain employs TRBV10-2 and TRBJ1-5; D gene ambiguous. CDR3 length: 14 amino acids. V was pared by 6 bases and J by 4 bases, with 13 bases between. CDR1 is WSHSY and CDR2 is SAAADI in the germline V gene. CDR3 amino acids: CASSGSTANQPQHF. The CDR3 coding sequence is TGCGCCAGCAGCGGGAGCACGGCAAATCAGCCCCAGCATTTT.

V gene TRBV21-1 combines with J gene TRBJ2-1; the table calls TRBD1, which could not be checked here. TRBV21-1 is a known pseudogene. This CDR3 has 14 residues. The CDR3 nucleotides are TGTGCCAGCTACGGAGGGACAGGGGACAATGAGCAGTTCTTC. It encodes CASYGGTGDNEQFF.

The gene calls are TRBV27 and TRBJ2-7; the D gene is possibly TRBD1 (5 bases). The CDR3 has 14 amino acids. Germline V gene sequence: CDR1 MNHEY, CDR2 SMNVEV (reference sequence). V shed 4 bases and J shed 6 bases, with 16 bases lying between them. CDR3 region: CASSYLTHQGEQYF. As DNA, the CDR3 is TGTGCCAGCAGTTATCTGACCCATCAGGGCGAGCAGTACTTC.

The chain has TRBV27 and TRBJ2-7; 9 bases are a match to TRBD2. CDR3 length equals 14 residues. Germline-derived CDR1 and CDR2 are MNHEY and SMNVEV (reference sequence). With 2 bases clipped from V and 5 bases from J, the junction kept 4 bases outside the gene matches. CDR3 sequence reads: CASSLLAGRDEQYF. DNA for the CDR3: TGTGCCAGCAGTTTACTAGCGGGACGAGACGAGCAGTACTTC.

The genes are TRBV7-2 and TRBJ2-7, with 12 nucleotides matching TRBD2. The CDR3 covers 14 residues. The V gene end was trimmed by 8 bases and the J gene end by 5 bases; junction bases not matched to a gene: 7. Germline CDR1 reads SGHTA; CDR2 reads FQGNSA. The CDR3 spells CASSLAGGPDEQYF. The DNA of the CDR3 is TGTGCCAGCTCGCTAGCGGGGGGGCCCGACGAGCAGTACTTC.

The CDR3 loop is CASSVGSGSTDTQYF. DNA for the CDR3: TGTGCCAGCAGCGTAGGGAGCGGGAGCACAGATACGCAGTATTTT. V is TRBV9 and J is TRBJ2-3; tentatively, D is TRBD2 (6 bases). The CDR3 length is 15 residues. The V end lost 0 bases, the J end lost 0 bases, and 8 bases lay between the germline ends. Looked up from germline, CDR1 is SGDLS and CDR2 is YYNGEE. The whole variable domain, filled in from reference TRBV9 and TRBJ2-3, reads DSGVTQTPKHLITATGQRVTLRCSPRSGDLSVYWYQQSLDQGLQFLIQYYNGEERAKGNILERFSAQQFPDLHSELNLSSLELGDSALYFCASSVGSGSTDTQYFGPGTRLTVL.

This clone has only one observation. The chain couples TRBV5-4 to TRBJ2-7; 7 bases match TRBD2. After removal of 5 bases from V and 0 bases from J, the junction contained 2 bases not matched to a gene. Germline V gives CDR1 SGHNT, CDR2 YYREEE (reference sequence). This CDR3 region has 13 residues. DNA for the CDR3: TGTGCCAGCAGGCGGGAGAACTCCTACGAGCAGTACTTC. This translates into CASRRENSYEQYF.

V and J are TRBV29-1 and TRBJ1-2, with no clear D. V lost 1 base to trimming and J lost 7 bases, with 10 bases between them. Germline values: CDR1 SQVTM, CDR2 ANQGSEA. The CDR3 has 12 amino acids. The CDR3 spells CSVEGRRGGYTF. The CDR3 DNA sequence: TGCAGCGTTGAAGGACGACGAGGTGGCTACACCTTC.

The chain uses TRBV6-5 and TRBJ2-6, with TRBD1 identical over 8 bases. The CDR3 sequence is 15 residues long. Trimming at V came to 6 bases and at J to 7 bases, leaving 8 bases not matched to a gene. CDR1 and CDR2 from the germline V gene are MNHEY and SVGAGI. CDR3 loop: CASRDPGTGANVLTF. CDR3 nucleotides: TGTGCCAGCAGGGACCCCGGGACAGGAGCCAACGTCCTGACTTTC.

CDR3 residues: CASSESEMWTYEQYF. The CDR3 nucleotides are TGCGCCAGCAGTGAGTCCGAAATGTGGACCTACGAGCAGTACTTC. This rearrangement joins TRBV10-2 to TRBJ2-7, with D hard to call. Germline V lookup: CDR1 WSHSY, CDR2 SAAADI. This CDR3 comprises 15 residues. With 0 bases removed from V and 2 bases from J, the gap between germline ends came to 11 bases.

There are a few counts of this clone. V usage is TRBV9 and J usage is TRBJ1-5; D unresolved. This CDR3 is 15 amino acids long. V was pared by 0 bases and J by 5 bases, with 12 bases between. Germline V CDR1 and CDR2: SGDLS, YYNGEE. The CDR3 DNA is TGTGCCAGCAGCGTAGGTTCAGCGAAAGATCAGCCCCAGCATTTT. Protein product: CASSVGSAKDQPQHF.

This clone has just one count. The V and J genes are TRBV9 and TRBJ1-5, with unresolved D. There are 15 residues in the CDR3. Per germline, CDR1 SGDLS and CDR2 YYNGEE. V gave up 0 bases and J gave up 4 bases, with 11 bases separating them. CDR3 coding DNA: TGTGCCAGCAGCGTAGGGGGATCCGAAAATCAGCCCCAGCATTTT. Its translation is CASSVGGSENQPQHF.

This chain joins TRBV6-2 or TRBV6-3 and TRBJ2-7; TRBD1 matches at 9 bases. The CDR3 loop spans 16 amino acids. V was clipped by 6 bases and J by 3 bases; unmatched bases: 12. The V gene's germline CDR1 is MNHEY and CDR2 SVGEGT. The CDR3 spells CASSPLPTGGVYEQYF. The CDR3 coding sequence is TGTGCCAGCAGCCCTTTACCGACAGGGGGGGTCTACGAGCAGTACTTC.

The chain couples TRBV7-8 to TRBJ2-7, with D possibly being TRBD1 or TRBD2 (5 bases each). CDR1 and CDR2 (germline): SGHVS, FQNEAQ. The ends were cut back, 5 bases at V and 7 bases at J, with 21 bases in the middle. CDR3 length equals 15 residues. CDR3 amino acids: CASSLKPGPPSEQYF. CDR3 coding DNA: TGTGCCAGCAGCCTTAAACCGGGACCACCTTCGGAGCAGTACTTC. Using reference TRBV7-8 and TRBJ2-7 for the parts outside the CDR3, the full variable domain is GAGVSQSPRYKVAKRGQDVALRCDPISGHVSLFWYQQALGQGPEFLTYFQNEAQLDKSGLPSDRFFAERPEGSVSTLKIQRTQQEDSAVYLCASSLKPGPPSEQYFGPGTRLTVT.

The chain is built from TRBV2 and TRBJ2-7; D might be TRBD2 (6 bases). Germline CDR1 and CDR2: SNHLY and FYNNEI. The CDR3 runs 14 residues. Deletions cut 4 bases from V and 5 bases from J, with 15 bases between. The chain's CDR3 is CASSGTGVLNEQYF. Here the CDR3 DNA reads TGTGCCAGCAGTGGTACGGGAGTGCTGAACGAGCAGTACTTC.

The chain has TRBV5-6 and TRBJ1-5, with a possible D match to TRBD1 (6 bases). CDR1 is SGHDT, CDR2 YYEEEE, per germline. Between the trimmed V and J ends, which lost 1 base and 6 bases, there was a span of 14 bases. The CDR3 consists of 15 residues. Written as DNA, the CDR3 is TGTGCCAGCAGCTTGCGTCGCGGGGGCCGTCAGCCCCAGCATTTT. This gives the protein CASSLRRGGRQPQHF.

The chain carries TRBV13 and TRBJ1-2; 7 bases agree with TRBD1. There are 14 residues in the CDR3. Unmatched junction bases numbered 12, after V lost 6 bases and J lost 8 bases. Germline lookup yields CDR1 PRHDT and CDR2 FYEKMQ (reference sequence). The CDR3 here is CASRFTGASGGYTF. The CDR3 DNA reads TGTGCCAGCAGGTTTACAGGGGCCTCGGGAGGCTACACCTTC.

V and J are TRBV7-2 and TRBJ2-2; the match to TRBD2 covers 8 bases. V dropped 6 bases and J dropped 4; count of bases not matched to a gene: 7. The CDR3 contains 15 residues. Germline-derived CDR1 and CDR2 are SGHTA and FQGNSA. CDR3 DNA: TGTGCCAGCAGTCCCTCCGGGACTAGCACCGGGGAGCTGTTTTTT. The encoded protein is CASSPSGTSTGELFF. Full variable domain (missing parts from reference TRBV7-2 and TRBJ2-2): GAGVSQSPSNKVTEKGKDVELRCDPISGHTALYWYRQSLGQGLEFLIYFQGNSAPDKSGLPSDRFSAERTGGSVSTLTIQRTQQEDSAVYLCASSPSGTSTGELFFGEGSRLTVL.

The chain joins TRBV9 to TRBJ1-1, with 7 positions matching TRBD1. V trimming: 3 bases; J trimming: 2 bases; junction bases outside the gene matches: 4. CDR1 and CDR2 from the germline V gene are SGDLS and YYNGEE. The CDR3 has 14 amino acids. CDR3 region: CASSGGQVNTEAFF. In nucleotides, the CDR3 is TGTGCCAGCAGCGGAGGACAGGTTAACACTGAAGCTTTCTTT. Variable domain in full (rest from reference TRBV9 and TRBJ1-1): DSGVTQTPKHLITATGQRVTLRCSPRSGDLSVYWYQQSLDQGLQFLIQYYNGEERAKGNILERFSAQQFPDLHSELNLSSLELGDSALYFCASSGGQVNTEAFFGQGTRLTVV.

The chain uses TRBV5-1 and TRBJ1-2; 9 nucleotides align to TRBD1. V trimming: 0 bases; J trimming: 1 base; junction bases outside the gene matches: 4. The V gene's germline CDR1 is SGHRS and CDR2 YFSETQ. The CDR3 has 16 residues. The CDR3 coding sequence is TGCGCCAGCAGCTTGGGCCGGGACAGGGTTAACTATGGCTACACCTTC. Its protein product is CASSLGRDRVNYGYTF.

The rearrangement links TRBV4-1 to TRBJ2-7; 9 nucleotides line up with TRBD2. The germline V gene has CDR1 MGHRA and CDR2 YSYEKL. The CDR3 spans 15 residues. The V gene end was trimmed by 4 bases and the J gene end by 1 base; junction bases not matched to a gene: 5. The CDR3 DNA follows: TGCGCCAGCAGCCTTAGGACTAGCGATTCCTACGAGCAGTACTTC. Residues: CASSLRTSDSYEQYF.

J is TRBJ2-3 and V is TRBV3-1 (or the pseudogene TRBV3-2); no firm D call. The length of the CDR3 is 15 residues. Trimming removed 1 base at V and 2 bases at J, with 10 bases between. Germline assignment: CDR1 LGHDT and CDR2 YNNKEL (reference sequence). CDR3 DNA: TGTGCCAGCAGCCAAGTGGAGCTAGTCACAGATACGCAGTATTTT. Its translation is CASSQVELVTDTQYF.

The chain combines TRBV30 with TRBJ1-2; D remains ambiguous. V lost 5 bases and J lost 7, with 26 bases in between. The CDR3 contains 16 residues. The germline CDR1 and CDR2 sequences are GTSNPN and SVGIG (reference sequence). The CDR3 reads CAWVAISSGSGSGYTF. The DNA for the CDR3 is TGTGCCTGGGTGGCCATATCAAGTGGGAGCGGCTCTGGCTACACCTTC.

V and J are TRBV30 and TRBJ1-5; 10 bases are a match to TRBD1. CDR1 and CDR2 (germline): GTSNPN, SVGIG (reference sequence). The CDR3 extends over 15 amino acids. J gave up 7 bases and V 1 base, and 7 bases lay outside the gene matches. The CDR3 DNA sequence: TGTGCCTGGAGTGCCGGGACAGGGGAAGTGCAGCCCCAGCATTTT. It yields the protein CAWSAGTGEVQPQHF.

The rearrangement links TRBV28 to TRBJ2-1, with 7 bases identical to TRBD2. Germline assignment: CDR1 MDHEN and CDR2 SYDVKM. J lost 3 bases, V lost 6 bases, and 8 bases had no gene match. This CDR3 region has 15 residues. Written as DNA, the CDR3 is TGTGCCAGCAGCCACTCTAGCGGAGGCTACAATGAGCAGTTCTTC. It codes for CASSHSSGGYNEQFF.

The chain links TRBV19 to TRBJ1-2; tentative D call: TRBD1 (6 bases). The CDR3 length is 14 residues. The V end was cut by 5 bases, the J end by 3 bases, with 13 bases between. The germline V gene encodes CDR1 LNHDA and CDR2 SQIVND (reference sequence). CDR3 residues: CASSPVGADYGYTF. Written as DNA, the CDR3 is TGTGCCAGTAGTCCCGTGGGGGCGGACTATGGCTACACCTTC.

This rearrangement joins TRBV19 to TRBJ1-2; 9 bases align to TRBD1. The CDR3 is 15 residues long. V lost 4 bases to trimming and J lost 4 bases; unmatched junction nucleotides: 7. Germline V gene lookup returns CDR1 LNHDA and CDR2 SQIVND (reference sequence). This CDR3 is CASSTQGARIYGYTF. The CDR3 DNA sequence: TGTGCCAGTAGTACACAGGGGGCGCGAATCTATGGCTACACCTTC.

The rearrangement uses TRBV19 and TRBJ1-5, with D possibly matching TRBD1 (5 bases). Germline values: CDR1 LNHDA, CDR2 SQIVND (reference sequence). The CDR3 runs 15 residues. The V and J ends lost 4 bases and 7 bases respectively, with 17 bases between them. CDR3 nucleotides: TGTGCCAGTAGTACCCAGGGCGGATTCGGGCAGCCCCAGCATTTT. This codes for CASSTQGGFGQPQHF. Looking up the rest from reference TRBV19 and TRBJ1-5 gives the full variable domain: DGGITQSPKYLFRKEGQNVTLSCEQNLNHDAMYWYRQDPGQGLRLIYYSQIVNDFQKGDIAEGYSVSREKKESFPLTVTSAQKNPTAFYLCASSTQGGFGQPQHFGDGTRLSIL.

CDR3 region: CASRDRGKQYF. CDR3 nucleotide sequence: TGTGCCAGCCGAGACAGGGGAAAGCAGTACTTC. This rearrangement joins TRBV2 to TRBJ2-7, with 8 bases lining up with TRBD1. The CDR3 covers 11 residues. Germline V gives CDR1 SNHLY, CDR2 FYNNEI. The V gene end was trimmed by 8 bases and the J gene end by 8 bases; junction bases not matched to a gene: 5. The whole variable domain, remainder taken from reference TRBV2 and TRBJ2-7, is EPEVTQTPSHQVTQMGQEVILRCVPISNHLYFYWYRQILGQKVEFLVSFYNNEISEKSEIFDDQFSVERPDGSNFTLKIRSTKLEDSAMYFCASRDRGKQYFGPGTRLTVT.